This T cell receptor (beta chain) was profiled in a study of T cell responses to AZD1222 COVID-19 vaccine. CDR1 and CDR2 from the germline V gene are GTSNPN and SVGIG (reference sequence). Losses at the gene ends were 3 bases for V and 11 bases for J; bases not matched to a gene: 9. This CDR3 region has 13 residues. Whole-study results and caveats: Just six or seven AZD1222 recipients tested seropositive at baseline.

Data came from immunoSEQ multiplex PCR; TCRdb stores just in-frame clones and leaves some out. Of 150,000 to 200,000 clones in the sample, about nine tenths were seen once. About this clone itself: Its antigen is not identified.

The V call is TRBV30, the J call TRBJ2-3, with 9 bases matching TRBD2. This clonotype was obtained from an adult who received the AZD1222 COVID-19 vaccine. Sequenced here: peripheral blood, sampled 28 days after the second AZD1222 dose. The CDR3 region is CAWRAGGVTGQYF. CDR3 nucleotide sequence: TGTGCCTGGAGGGCGGGAGGGGTCACCGGGCAGTATTTT.